A single sample is the source of the 21 T cell receptor beta chains below, sequenced in a study of cytomegalovirus exposure and HLA in healthy donors. PCR primers comprised 60 Vbeta and 13 Jbeta primers. Libraries were prepared by immunoSEQ multiplex PCR; TCRdb keeps only in-frame clonotypes and omits some of them. Here the sample table reports about 64,000 clones. The sequenced sample consisted of PBMCs. The receptor source for this set is a woman aged 18-35 years in good health and CMV-seronegative.

V gene TRBV7-3 combines with J gene TRBJ2-2, with D maybe TRBD2 (5 bases). Trimming left V 6 bases short and J 1 base short, with 12 bases between. The CDR3 contains 15 residues. Germline CDR1 SGHTA, CDR2 FQGTGA. The CDR3 coding sequence is TGTGCCAGCAGACCCCCGGGGATGAACACCGGGGAGCTGTTTTTT. It yields the protein CASRPPGMNTGELFF.

As to this clone: The junction differs from germline at one of its ends, possibly a read error. Within the sample, other DNA sequences also encode this same CDR3. V usage is TRBV4-2 and J usage is TRBJ1-6, with TRBD1 identical over 7 bases. Germline V gene lookup returns CDR1 LGHNA and CDR2 YNFKEQ. This CDR3 comprises 16 residues. The CDR3 DNA is TGTGCCACTATGCCGGGAGGGGGCAGTTATAATTCACCCCTACACTTT. Translating it yields CATMPGGGSYNSPLHF.

The chain combines TRBV5-1 with TRBJ2-2, with 9 bases matching TRBD1. The germline V gene encodes CDR1 SGHRS and CDR2 YFSETQ. With 1 base clipped from V and 3 bases from J, the junction kept 4 bases outside the gene matches. This CDR3 comprises 16 residues. The CDR3 here is CASSLPGQGYTGELFF. Written as DNA, the CDR3 is TGCGCCAGCAGCTTGCCGGGACAGGGTTACACCGGGGAGCTGTTTTTT.

This chain uses TRBV11-2 with TRBJ2-1, with D possibly being TRBD1 (5 bases). Germline CDR1 SGHAT, CDR2 FQNNGV. Trimming pared 5 bases from V and 8 bases from J, leaving 13 bases between. The CDR3 is 13 amino acids. The CDR3 here is CASSNGQGYEQFF. The CDR3 DNA follows: TGTGCCAGCAGCAATGGGCAGGGCTATGAGCAGTTCTTC.

Here the CDR3 reads CASLRRQGVEGYTF. The CDR3 DNA reads as TGTGCCAGCCTCCGGCGACAGGGAGTCGAGGGCTACACCTTC. The V and J genes are TRBV5-6 and TRBJ1-2, with TRBD1 matching 7 bases. CDR3 length: 14 residues. With V trimmed by 7 bases and J by 8 bases, 14 bases remained unmatched. Germline CDR1 and CDR2: SGHDT and YYEEEE.

This chain uses TRBV6-1 with TRBJ1-5; D is uncertain. CDR3 size: 11 residues. Germline loops: CDR1 MNHNS, CDR2 SASEGT. Trimming removed 3 bases at V and 9 bases at J, with 6 bases between. The CDR3 is CASSEYPPQHF. The CDR3 coding sequence is TGTGCCAGCAGTGAGTATCCGCCCCAGCATTTT.

The chain has TRBV2 and TRBJ2-5; 7 bases line up with TRBD2. CDR3 length: 15 residues. Per the germline V gene, CDR1 is SNHLY and CDR2 is FYNNEI. V was pared by 5 bases and J by 5 bases, with 11 bases of the junction left unmatched. This chain's CDR3 is CASSRERGGRETQYF. The CDR3 coding sequence is TGTGCCAGCAGTAGGGAGCGGGGAGGGCGGGAGACCCAGTACTTC. The full variable domain, in which reference TRBV2 and TRBJ2-5 provide the parts outside the CDR3, is EPEVTQTPSHQVTQMGQEVILRCVPISNHLYFYWYRQILGQKVEFLVSFYNNEISEKSEIFDDQFSVERPDGSNFTLKIRSTKLEDSAMYFCASSRERGGRETQYFGPGTRLLVL.

The CDR3 is CASRGDRGFGNQPQHF. CDR3 nucleotide sequence: TGTGCCAGTAGGGGGGACAGGGGTTTTGGGAATCAGCCCCAGCATTTT. The V and J genes are TRBV19 and TRBJ1-5; TRBD1 agrees at 10 bases. After removal of 6 bases from V and 4 bases from J, the junction contained 9 bases not matched to a gene. CDR1 is LNHDA and CDR2 is SQIVND in the germline V gene (reference sequence). The CDR3 length is 16 residues.

This chain links TRBV30 with TRBJ2-5; TRBD1 agrees at 7 bases. The CDR3 has 15 amino acids. Germline V gives CDR1 GTSNPN, CDR2 SVGIG (reference sequence). V gave up 0 bases and J gave up 4 bases; unmatched junction bases: 8. The CDR3 nucleotides read TGTGCCTGGAGTGTATTTGTGGGACAGCGAGAGACCCAGTACTTC. As protein: CAWSVFVGQRETQYF.

Concerning this clone: A read error may account for a junction end that differs from germline. The CDR3 nucleotides are TGTGCTAGCAGCTTAGAGACGGGGGGGGAGCAGTACTTC. Protein: CASSLETGGEQYF. This chain links TRBV7-7 with TRBJ2-7, with 8 positions matching TRBD2. Germline CDR1 reads SSHAT; CDR2 reads FNYEAQ (reference sequence). The CDR3 runs to 13 residues.

The chain links TRBV6-1 to TRBJ2-3; D uncertain. Trimming cost V 6 bases and J 4 bases, with 17 bases left between them. The CDR3 is 15 residues long. Germline V lookup: CDR1 MNHNS, CDR2 SASEGT. The CDR3 nucleotides read TGTGCCAGCAGGGAAACCTTAGCCCCCGCAGATACGCAGTATTTT. This encodes CASRETLAPADTQYF.

The chain carries TRBV7-3 and TRBJ1-1; D remains ambiguous. V dropped 5 bases and J dropped 8 bases, with 12 bases sitting between them. The CDR3 covers 12 residues. The V gene's germline CDR1 is SGHTA and CDR2 FQGTGA. CDR3 DNA: TGTGCCAGCAGCAAGGAGGGCACCGAAGCTTTCTTT. It yields the protein CASSKEGTEAFF.

The chain is built from TRBV5-6 and TRBJ1-6, with a possible D match to TRBD1 (5 bases). The CDR3 covers 15 residues. V was trimmed by 4 bases and J by 5 bases, leaving 13 bases between them. Germline V gene lookup returns CDR1 SGHDT and CDR2 YYEEEE. CDR3: CASSTGQGNNSPLHF. As DNA, the CDR3 is TGTGCCAGCAGCACCGGGCAGGGCAATAATTCACCCCTCCACTTT.

As to this clone: The germline gene is not matched at one end of the junction; a read error may be the cause. The chain carries TRBV4-2 and TRBJ2-7; the D gene is possibly TRBD1 (6 bases). The CDR3 covers 12 residues. Germline CDR1 is LGHNA and CDR2 is YNFKEQ. CDR3 sequence: CGSSRTGYEQYF. CDR3 in DNA: TGTGGCAGCAGCCGTACAGGGTACGAGCAGTACTTC.

The chain uses TRBV18 and TRBJ2-6; 7 nucleotides match TRBD1. From germline, CDR1 is KGHSH and CDR2 LQKENI. The CDR3 length is 17 residues. V gave up 2 bases and J gave up 2 bases; unmatched junction bases: 6. The CDR3, as DNA: TGTGCCAGCTCACCATGGGACAGCCGAACTGGGGCCAACGTCCTGACTTTC. Translation: CASSPWDSRTGANVLTF. Full variable domain (remainder filled in from reference TRBV18 and TRBJ2-6): NAGVMQNPRHLVRRRGQEARLRCSPMKGHSHVYWYRQLPEEGLKFMVYLQKENIIDESGMPKERFSAEFPKEGPSILRIQQVVRGDSAAYFCASSPWDSRTGANVLTFGAGSRLTVL.

The V gene is TRBV4-1, the J gene TRBJ1-6, with D unresolved. Germline-derived CDR1 and CDR2 are MGHRA and YSYEKL. Trimming removed 0 bases from V and 4 bases from J, with 13 bases in between. CDR3 length equals 17 residues. Here the CDR3 DNA reads TGCGCCAGCAGCCAAGAAATGTTTCACGGTTATAATTCACCCCTCCACTTT. This translates into CASSQEMFHGYNSPLHF.

The chain joins TRBV5-1 to TRBJ2-5, with 12 bases identical to TRBD2. From germline, CDR1 is SGHRS and CDR2 YFSETQ. The CDR3 contains 15 residues. V dropped 3 bases and J dropped 1; count of bases not matched to a gene: 1. The CDR3 sequence: CASSWTSGTQETQYF. The CDR3 DNA reads as TGCGCCAGCAGCTGGACTAGCGGGACCCAAGAGACCCAGTACTTC.

The J gene is TRBJ1-1, the V gene TRBV5-4; 7 bases agree with TRBD1. Germline V gene data show CDR1 as SGHNT and CDR2 as YYREEE (reference sequence). CDR3 length: 13 residues. V lost 5 bases and J lost 5; bases outside the gene matches: 6. DNA for the CDR3: TGTGCCAGCAGACAGTCAGGGGGGACTGAAGCTTTCTTT. It encodes CASRQSGGTEAFF.

This chain joins TRBV25-1 and TRBJ1-1; D is undetermined. The CDR3 runs to 12 residues. The V and J ends lost 4 bases and 0 bases respectively, with 3 bases between them. Germline CDR1 is MGHDK and CDR2 is SYGVNS. CDR3 DNA sequence: TGTGCCAGCAGTGCGGTGAACACTGAAGCTTTCTTT. It codes for CASSAVNTEAFF.

The chain is built from TRBV4-1 and TRBJ2-2; D gene uncertain. Trimming shortened V by 1 base and J by 1 base, and 4 bases separated the two germline ends. Per germline, CDR1 MGHRA and CDR2 YSYEKL. This CDR3 is 14 amino acids long. The CDR3 bases are TGCGCCAGCAGCCAAGCCCTGAACACCGGGGAGCTGTTTTTT. This codes for CASSQALNTGELFF.

The chain carries TRBV29-1 and TRBJ1-1, with D maybe TRBD1 (5 bases). Germline-derived CDR1 and CDR2 are SQVTM and ANQGSEA. V lost 5 bases and J 3 bases, leaving 10 bases between the germline ends. CDR3 length equals 12 residues. CDR3 DNA sequence: TGCAGCGTTCCCCGGGGGGACACTGAAGCTTTCTTT. Residues: CSVPRGDTEAFF.